This TCR beta chain emerged from a study of T cells in Graves' hyperthyroidism and ophthalmopathy. Regarding the study as a whole: Also found in blood were most expanded thyroid clonotypes above 0.001.

The study left out patients who had uncontrolled infection, other autoimmune disease, pregnancy or lactation. Each diagnosis drew on symptoms, thyroxine, TRAb, thyroid ultrasound and orbital computed tomography findings. It was 8.5 to 10 ml of fresh peripheral blood that supplied the PBMCs. This clonotype was picked up many times. Its matching antigen is unknown. TCR beta CDR3 regions were amplified from RNA. With the HTBI primer set, the TCR CDR3 went through a first round of RT-PCR. MiXCR, run by TCRdb on the multiplex PCR reads, gives a single entry per CDR3 protein. Found here are about 400,000 distinct CDR3 sequences, approximately 15% of them singletons; the top ten hold under 15%. The source material was blood. The sequence was collected from a man between 18 and 35 years old with Graves' ophthalmopathy.

The DNA for the CDR3 is TGCAGTGCTAGAGATACTGGGCCAGCGGGACACAAGGACTCCTACGAGCAGTACTTC. The encoded protein is CSARDTGPAGHKDSYEQYF. The rearrangement joins TRBV20-1 to TRBJ2-7, with D perhaps matching TRBD2 (7 bases). The ends were cut back, 0 bases at V and 0 bases at J, with 24 bases in the middle. CDR3 length equals 19 residues. Looked up from germline, CDR1 is DFQATT and CDR2 is SNEGSKA (reference sequence).